The T cell receptor (beta chain) described here comes from a study of T-cell memory formation after mild COVID-19. Researchers used 5'RACE with constant-segment primers to make TCR alpha and TCR beta cDNA libraries that carry sample barcodes and UMIs. From the 5' RACE reads, TCRdb called clonotypes with MiXCR, one entry per CDR3 protein. The sample shows approximately 400,000 distinct CDR3 sequences, roughly 17% of them seen only once. A remark on this clonotype: Its matching antigen is unknown.

The CDR3 has 12 amino acids. Deletions cut 7 bases from V and 7 bases from J, with 13 bases between. Study-level results: Pre-infection memory carried some responding clones, suggesting that cross-reactive memory joined. CD4/CD8 balance held among clones contracting day 15 to 85, and later expanders leaned CD4+.

The chain couples TRBV12-3 or TRBV12-4 to TRBJ1-2, with D possibly being TRBD1 (5 bases). This receptor was obtained from a man aged 18 to 30 who had mild COVID-19 (a few samples of this study predate the infection). Cell type and time point are not known. What was sequenced was PBMCs or a T cell subset sorted from them (not recorded which). CDR3 protein: CASTLGGGGYTF. The CDR3 nucleotides are TGTGCCAGCACCCTGGGGGGTGGTGGCTACACCTTC.